This T cell receptor (beta chain) was recovered during a study of T cells in Graves' hyperthyroidism and ophthalmopathy (dated by TCRdb to about 2019). Concerning the study at large: Peripheral blood samples were taken at the time of initial diagnosis, prior to any treatment. TCR V-J signatures able to tell the groups apart were searched for in a discovery cohort of 90 to 100 patients, of whom over 40 had Graves' ophthalmopathy and about 60 had stable Graves' hyperthyroidism. An independent validation cohort of some 18 hyperthyroidism patients and approximately 15 patients who later progressed to ophthalmopathy tested prospective prediction of ophthalmopathy. The 100 discovery patients were randomly divided into training and test sets at a 7:3 ratio. Thyroid tissue and blood T-cell repertoires from over 5 Graves' hyperthyroidism patients were also compared in the study. After sampling, hyperthyroidism patients received methimazole starting at 30 mg daily, and ophthalmopathy patients received high-dose intravenous methylprednisolone. The paper reports TCR Vbeta CDR3 sequencing of 135 peripheral blood samples: fewer than 50 ophthalmopathy, some 80 hyperthyroidism and some 17 progressor patients. Findings and caveats that apply to the study as a whole: A 13 V-J signature model separated ophthalmopathy from stable hyperthyroidism, with around 90% sensitivity and about 81% specificity in cross-validation and 80%/75% in testing. Sample size was not statistically predetermined, and investigators were not blinded to group allocation. Most expanded thyroid clonotypes (frequency above 0.001) were also detected in blood, suggesting blood repertoires may reflect thyroid immune responses. During validation, the model predicted progression to ophthalmopathy a median of around 6 months ahead of onset, with roughly 65% sensitivity and around 72% specificity.

Amplification of TCR beta CDR3 regions was carried out from RNA transcripts. For the first round of RT-PCR on the TCR CDR3, the HTBI primer set was used together with the Qiagen OneStep RT-PCR kit. The libraries were constructed in a second round of multiplex PCR and then size-selected and purified. Paired-end sequencing of the libraries was performed with 100 bp reads on an Illumina HiSeq2000. In the source study's methods: SOAPnuke was used to process the raw data, with reads discarded if the reads contained adapters or uncalled bases, had a mean Phred below 15, or lacked an exact constant-primer or identifier match. High-quality paired reads were merged with COPE v1.2.5, and unique nucleotide sequences were defined as clonotypes. Clonotypes were aligned to IMGT TRBV, TRBD and TRBJ reference segments using MiTCR v1.1. The analysis included only V-J combinations with a frequency above 0.0001, which together covered 99% to 99.2% of the repertoires. The TCS score was defined as the ratio of F50 (clonal expansion) to E x V (chaos), calculated using BLOSUM62-based TCRdist between CDR3 peptides within each V-J. Welch's t-statistics and random forest reduced several hundred V-J features to some 14, which were used in a naive Bayes classifier (R e1071). TCRdb trimmed the raw reads at Q25, called clones with MiXCR and kept productive beta chains. Rows matching on CDR3 protein sequence are summarized as one entry with the most common DNA and genes. The V and J calls were not made by the authors but by TCRdb's processing. For this sample there are under 400,000 distinct CDR3 sequences; roughly 17% appear just once. The ten top clones hold around 35% of the sample.

For this clonotype: Its antigen is currently not known. There are no base qualities to consult, and no much larger clone falls within one base.

The CDR3 has 16 amino acids, counting the end cysteine and phenylalanine. Just CDR3 DNA is preserved here, 48 bases in frame from base 1. V is cut by 6 bases and J by 3 bases, and the space between the germline ends is 18 bases. Per the germline V gene, MDHEN is the CDR1 and SYDVKM is the CDR2. Stable Graves' hyperthyroidism was defined as the absence of progression to ophthalmopathy over 18 months of follow-up. The hyperthyroidism patients were between 18 and 65 years old and newly diagnosed, with a disease duration of less than 2 months. Patients with uncontrolled infections, other autoimmune diseases, pregnancy or lactation were excluded. Diagnoses were based on clinical symptoms, serum thyroxine and TRAb, thyroid ultrasound and orbital computed tomography. PBMCs were separated from around 9.1 ml of fresh peripheral blood using Ficoll-Paque density gradient centrifugation. Total RNA was extracted with Trizol reagent, and quality was checked on an Agilent 2100 Bioanalyzer.

The sample taken for sequencing was blood. The clonotype comes from a young man with Graves' hyperthyroidism. In this chain, TRBV28 is recombined with TRBJ2-1; TRBD2 could be the D gene, as 6 bases match. The sequence in DNA is TGTGCCAGCAGCCCGGGGCGGGGAGTTTACTACAATGAGCAGTTCTTC. Translated, this is CASSPGRGVYYNEQFF.